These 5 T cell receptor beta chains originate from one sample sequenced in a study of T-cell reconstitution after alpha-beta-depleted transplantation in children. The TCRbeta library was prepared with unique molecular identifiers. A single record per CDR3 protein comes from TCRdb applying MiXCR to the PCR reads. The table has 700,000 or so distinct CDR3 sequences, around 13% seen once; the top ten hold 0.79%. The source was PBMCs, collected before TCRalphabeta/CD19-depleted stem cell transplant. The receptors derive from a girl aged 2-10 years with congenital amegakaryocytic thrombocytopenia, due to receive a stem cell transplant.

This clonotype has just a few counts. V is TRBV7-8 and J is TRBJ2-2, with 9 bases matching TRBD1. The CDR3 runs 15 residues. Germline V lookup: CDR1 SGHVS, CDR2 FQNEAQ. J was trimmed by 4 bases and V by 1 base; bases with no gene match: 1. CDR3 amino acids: CASSLGGQGTGELFF. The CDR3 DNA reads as TGTGCCAGCAGCTTAGGGGGACAGGGCACCGGGGAGCTGTTTTTT.

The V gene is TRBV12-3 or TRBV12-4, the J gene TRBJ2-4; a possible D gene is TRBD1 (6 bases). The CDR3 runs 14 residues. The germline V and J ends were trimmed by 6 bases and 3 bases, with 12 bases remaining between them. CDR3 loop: CASRSQGHKNIQYF. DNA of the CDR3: TGTGCCAGCAGATCACAGGGACACAAAAACATTCAGTACTTC.

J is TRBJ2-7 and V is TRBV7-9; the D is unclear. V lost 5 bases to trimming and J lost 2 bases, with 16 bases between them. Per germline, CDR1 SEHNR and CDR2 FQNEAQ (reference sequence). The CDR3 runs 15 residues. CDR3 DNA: TGTGCCAGCAGCCAGGACGGGTTCGGTGCCTACGAGCAGTACTTC. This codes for CASSQDGFGAYEQYF.

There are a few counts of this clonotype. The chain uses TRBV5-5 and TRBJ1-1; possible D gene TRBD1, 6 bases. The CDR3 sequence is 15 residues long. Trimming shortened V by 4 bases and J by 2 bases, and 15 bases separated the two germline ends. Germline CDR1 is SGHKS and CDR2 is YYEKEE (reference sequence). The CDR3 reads CASSPGGGGNTEAFF. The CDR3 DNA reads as TGTGCCAGCAGCCCCGGTGGGGGGGGCAACACTGAAGCTTTCTTT. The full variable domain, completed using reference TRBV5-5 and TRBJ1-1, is DAGVTQSPTHLIKTRGQQVTLRCSPISGHKSVSWYQQVLGQGPQFIFQYYEKEERGRGNFPDRFSARQFPNYSSELNVNALLLGDSALYLCASSPGGGGNTEAFFGQGTRLTVV.

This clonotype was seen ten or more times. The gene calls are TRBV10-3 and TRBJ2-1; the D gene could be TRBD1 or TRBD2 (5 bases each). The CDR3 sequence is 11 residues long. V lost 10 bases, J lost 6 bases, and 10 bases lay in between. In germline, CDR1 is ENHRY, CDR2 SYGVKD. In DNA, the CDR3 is TGTGCCACGGGACGGGGCAATGAGCAGTTCTTC. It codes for CATGRGNEQFF.